The clone carrying this T cell receptor (beta chain) appeared many times. Its antigen is not identified. The data are from a study of T-cell reconstitution after alpha-beta-depleted transplantation in children. Findings of the study overall: In some patients, recipient T cells and intrathymic progenitors surviving conditioning explained high day-60 diversity. In patients about two months after transplant, alpha-beta T cells reportedly arose from several hundred expanded graft clones. T-cell counts and diversity at one year post-transplant came mainly from newly produced T cells.

TCRbeta library construction was performed incorporating unique molecular identifiers. TCRdb re-called the PCR reads with MiXCR, one entry per CDR3 protein. The sample lists 900,000 or so distinct CDR3 sequences; roughly 15% were seen once. This receptor was taken from a male patient younger than 18 who had a stem cell transplant for acute lymphoblastic leukemia, so the T cells may come from the graft donor. The material sequenced was PBMCs, mostly from graft donor cells, taken 360 days after TCRalphabeta/CD19-depleted stem cell transplant.

The CDR3 here is CASSWDFYTGELFF. The CDR3 nucleotides read TGTGCCAGCAGTTGGGACTTCTACACCGGGGAGCTGTTTTTT. V and J are TRBV27 and TRBJ2-2; D is perhaps TRBD2 (6 bases). Germline V gene lookup returns CDR1 MNHEY and CDR2 SMNVEV (reference sequence). V lost 4 bases to trimming and J lost 3 bases, with 9 bases between them. The length of the CDR3 is 14 residues.